This paragraph reports one TCR beta chain. Antigen: not known. This entry belongs to a study of T cells in severe cutaneous drug reactions. Study background: Blister fluids or cells and PBMC were collected from patients in acute or recovery stage. The study, taken as a whole, reports: In carbamazepine-induced Stevens-Johnson syndrome or toxic epidermal necrolysis, TRBV12-4 averaged about 30% in blister cells and about 5% in PBMC. One public TCRbeta CDR3 appeared in all seven blister samples, averaging about 13%.

The patients sequenced had a carbamazepine-induced Stevens-Johnson syndrome or toxic epidermal necrolysis reaction. CDR1 and CDR2 (germline): GTSNPN, SVGIG (reference sequence). CDR3 length equals 14 residues. Bulk and single-cell libraries used iRepertoire multiplex PCR with TCR subtype-specific primers. TCRdb re-called the multiplex PCR reads and gives one entry per CDR3 protein, without DNA. The repertoire table contains about 8,300 distinct CDR3 sequences. What was sequenced was cells from a skin blister. The source is a human donor with a severe cutaneous adverse drug reaction. The chain has TRBV30 and TRBJ2-7; TCRdb lists TRBD2, though no DNA is available to test this call. CDR3 region: CAWSVLLATNEQYF.